This TCR beta chain emerged from a study of shared clonotypes between healthy human individuals. Notes on the study in general: For naive CD4 cells, around 5% of clonotypes were shared across a handful of donors.

The CDR3 runs to 14 residues. Germline V gene sequence: CDR1 SNHLY, CDR2 FYNNEI. The V end lost 3 bases, the J end lost 5 bases, and 13 bases lay between the germline ends. As processed by the authors: Without quality scores, immunoSEQ junctional reads could not be filtered like full-length reads. Some clones are missing from TCRdb's copy, which holds only in-frame ones; the method was immunoSEQ multiplex PCR. The DNA was the basis for D and trimming; V, J and clone size are from that table. The sample consists of a few million clones, 93% of them appearing once. Regarding this clone: The antigen is undetermined. Other nucleotide sequences in the sample specify the same CDR3.

None of the donors, who were healthy HIV-negative adults, had recently had acute infections or vaccinations. V is TRBV2 and J is TRBJ2-5; the D is unclear. This clonotype was obtained from a man between 18 and 35 years old in good health. Some clones in this sample may be carry-over from other donors' samples. What was sequenced was naive CD4+ T cells from PBMCs. Subset in this sample: CD45RA+ positively selected. CDR3 nucleotides: TGTGCCAGCAGTGATGGAAGGGCCCCCGAGACCCAGTACTTC. Translating it yields CASSDGRAPETQYF.